A single sample gave rise to the 3 T cell receptor beta chains below, sequenced in a study of graft-versus-host responses after intestinal transplantation. The antigens of these receptors remain unknown. TCRdb's copy holds only in-frame clones and misses some; the assay was immunoSEQ multiplex PCR. The top ten hold around 0.11% of the sample, which has about 88,000 clones, 85% to 90% seen once. Here the sequenced sample was unstimulated CD4+ T cells sorted from spleen or lymph node cells, taken before intestinal transplant. These receptors were obtained from a human donor who received an intestinal transplant.

V usage is TRBV5-4 and J usage is TRBJ2-7; D gene uncertain. Germline CDR1 and CDR2: SGHNT and YYREEE (reference sequence). The CDR3 has 15 amino acids. Between the trimmed V and J ends, which lost 0 bases and 4 bases, there was a span of 14 bases. CDR3 in amino acids: CASSLDASVPYEQYF. The CDR3 coding sequence is TGTGCCAGCAGCTTGGACGCCTCAGTTCCATACGAGCAGTACTTC.

In nucleotides, the CDR3 is TGCGCCAGCAAACCGACAGGGGGTTTTCGAGAGACCCAGTACTTC. This encodes CASKPTGGFRETQYF. This chain links TRBV5-1 with TRBJ2-5; 9 bases are shared with TRBD1. The CDR3 has 15 residues. J gave up 4 bases and V 6 bases, and 10 bases lay outside the gene matches. Germline V CDR1 and CDR2: SGHRS, YFSETQ. Drawing the rest from reference TRBV5-1 and TRBJ2-5, the complete variable domain is KAGVTQTPRYLIKTRGQQVTLSCSPISGHRSVSWYQQTPGQGLQFLFEYFSETQRNKGNFPGRFSGRQFSNSRSEMNVSTLELGDSALYLCASKPTGGFRETQYFGPGTRLLVL.

The rearrangement links TRBV5-1 to TRBJ1-4, with TRBD1 matching over 7 bases. The CDR3 covers 14 residues. Germline assignment: CDR1 SGHRS and CDR2 YFSETQ. V was clipped by 2 bases and J by 7 bases; unmatched bases: 5. The CDR3 DNA sequence: TGCGCCAGCAGCTTAGCAGGGGGTGGTGAAAAACTGTTTTTT. Amino acids: CASSLAGGGEKLFF.